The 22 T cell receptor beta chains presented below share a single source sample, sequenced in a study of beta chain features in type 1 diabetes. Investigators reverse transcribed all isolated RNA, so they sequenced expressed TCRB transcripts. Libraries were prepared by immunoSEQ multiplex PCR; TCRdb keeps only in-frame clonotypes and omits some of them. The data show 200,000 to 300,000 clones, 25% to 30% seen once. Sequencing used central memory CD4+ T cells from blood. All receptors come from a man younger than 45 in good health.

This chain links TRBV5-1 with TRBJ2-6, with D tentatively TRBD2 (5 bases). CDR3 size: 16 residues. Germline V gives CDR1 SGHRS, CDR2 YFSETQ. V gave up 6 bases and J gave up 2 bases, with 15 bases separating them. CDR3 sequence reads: CASNEGELTGANVLTF. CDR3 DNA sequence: TGCGCCAGCAATGAGGGAGAACTAACTGGGGCCAACGTCCTGACTTTC.

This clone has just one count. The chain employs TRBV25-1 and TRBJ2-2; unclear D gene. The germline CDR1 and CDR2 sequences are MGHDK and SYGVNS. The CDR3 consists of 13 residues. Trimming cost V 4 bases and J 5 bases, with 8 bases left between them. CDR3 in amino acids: CASSATGTGELFF. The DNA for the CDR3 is TGTGCCAGCAGTGCGACCGGGACCGGGGAGCTGTTTTTT.

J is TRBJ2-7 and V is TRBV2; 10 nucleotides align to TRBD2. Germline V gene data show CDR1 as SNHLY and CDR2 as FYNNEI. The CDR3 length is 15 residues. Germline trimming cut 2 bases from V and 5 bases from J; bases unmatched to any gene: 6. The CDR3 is CASSETASGGDEQYF. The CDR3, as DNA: TGTGCCAGCAGTGAAACGGCTAGCGGGGGTGACGAGCAGTACTTC. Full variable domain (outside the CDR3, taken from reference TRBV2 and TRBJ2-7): EPEVTQTPSHQVTQMGQEVILRCVPISNHLYFYWYRQILGQKVEFLVSFYNNEISEKSEIFDDQFSVERPDGSNFTLKIRSTKLEDSAMYFCASSETASGGDEQYFGPGTRLTVT.

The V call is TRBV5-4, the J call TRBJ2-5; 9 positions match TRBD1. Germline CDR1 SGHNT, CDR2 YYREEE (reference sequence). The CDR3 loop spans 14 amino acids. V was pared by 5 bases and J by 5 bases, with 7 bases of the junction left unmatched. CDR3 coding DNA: TGTGCCAGCAGGCCACAGGGGGCGTCGGAGACCCAGTACTTC. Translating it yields CASRPQGASETQYF.

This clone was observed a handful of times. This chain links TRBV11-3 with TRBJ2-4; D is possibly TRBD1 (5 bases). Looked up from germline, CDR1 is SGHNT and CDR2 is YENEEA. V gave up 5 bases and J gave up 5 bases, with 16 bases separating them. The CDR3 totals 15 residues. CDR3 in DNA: TGTGCCAGCAGCCTGGGGCGCGGCAGAGAAAACATTCAGTACTTC. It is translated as CASSLGRGRENIQYF.

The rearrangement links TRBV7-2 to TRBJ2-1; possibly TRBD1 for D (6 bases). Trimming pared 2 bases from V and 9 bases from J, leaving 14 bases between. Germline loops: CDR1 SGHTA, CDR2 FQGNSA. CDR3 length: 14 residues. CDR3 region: CASSLTGRVGEQFF. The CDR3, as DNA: TGTGCCAGCAGCTTAACAGGGAGAGTGGGTGAGCAGTTCTTC.

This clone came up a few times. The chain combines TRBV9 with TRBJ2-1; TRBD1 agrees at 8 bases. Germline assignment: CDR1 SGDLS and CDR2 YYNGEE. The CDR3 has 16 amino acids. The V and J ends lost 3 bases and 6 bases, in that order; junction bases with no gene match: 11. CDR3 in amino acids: CASSADRGTPPNEQFF. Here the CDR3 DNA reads TGTGCCAGCAGCGCCGACAGGGGCACTCCCCCCAATGAGCAGTTCTTC.

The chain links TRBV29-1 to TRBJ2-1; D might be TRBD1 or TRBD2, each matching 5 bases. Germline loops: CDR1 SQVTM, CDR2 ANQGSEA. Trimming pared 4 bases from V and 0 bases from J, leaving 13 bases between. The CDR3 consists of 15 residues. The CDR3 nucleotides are TGCAGCGTTGGATGGGGGATCAGCTCCTACAATGAGCAGTTCTTC. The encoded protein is CSVGWGISSYNEQFF.

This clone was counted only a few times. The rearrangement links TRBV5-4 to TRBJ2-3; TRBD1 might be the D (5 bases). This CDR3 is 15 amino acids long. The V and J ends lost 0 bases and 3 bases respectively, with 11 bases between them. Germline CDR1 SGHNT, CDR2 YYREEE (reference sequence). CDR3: CASSLGGRATDTQYF. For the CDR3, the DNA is TGTGCCAGCAGCTTGGGCGGCAGGGCGACAGATACGCAGTATTTT.

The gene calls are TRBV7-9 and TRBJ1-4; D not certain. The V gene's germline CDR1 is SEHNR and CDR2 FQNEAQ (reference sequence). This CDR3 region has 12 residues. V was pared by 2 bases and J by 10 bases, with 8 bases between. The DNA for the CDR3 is TGTGCCAGCAGCTTACCAGAAGGAAAACTGTTTTTT. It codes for CASSLPEGKLFF.

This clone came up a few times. The CDR3 coding sequence is TGTGCCAGCAGTGCCCAGACTAGCGGGAGGACGCAGTATTTT. It is translated as CASSAQTSGRTQYF. The chain carries TRBV28 and TRBJ2-3; 13 nucleotides align to TRBD2. The CDR3 has 14 residues. V trimming: 5 bases; J trimming: 9 bases; junction bases outside the gene matches: 5. Looked up from germline, CDR1 is MDHEN and CDR2 is SYDVKM.

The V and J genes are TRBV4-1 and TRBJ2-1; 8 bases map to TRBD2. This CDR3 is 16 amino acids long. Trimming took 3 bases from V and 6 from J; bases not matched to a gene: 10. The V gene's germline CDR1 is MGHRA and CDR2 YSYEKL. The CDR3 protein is CASSQEKSGRINEQFF. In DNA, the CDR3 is TGCGCCAGCAGCCAGGAGAAGAGCGGGAGAATCAATGAGCAGTTCTTC.

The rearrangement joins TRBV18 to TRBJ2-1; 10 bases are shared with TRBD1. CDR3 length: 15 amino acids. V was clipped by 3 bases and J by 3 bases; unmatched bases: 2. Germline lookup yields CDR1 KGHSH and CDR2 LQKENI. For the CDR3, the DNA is TGTGCCAGCTCACCGGGACAGGGGTTCTACAATGAGCAGTTCTTC. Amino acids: CASSPGQGFYNEQFF.

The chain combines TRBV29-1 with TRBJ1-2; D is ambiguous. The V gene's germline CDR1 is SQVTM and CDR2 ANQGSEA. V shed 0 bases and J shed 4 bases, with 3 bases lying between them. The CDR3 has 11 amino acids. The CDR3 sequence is CSVEEAYGYTF. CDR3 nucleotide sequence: TGCAGCGTTGAAGAGGCCTATGGCTACACCTTC.

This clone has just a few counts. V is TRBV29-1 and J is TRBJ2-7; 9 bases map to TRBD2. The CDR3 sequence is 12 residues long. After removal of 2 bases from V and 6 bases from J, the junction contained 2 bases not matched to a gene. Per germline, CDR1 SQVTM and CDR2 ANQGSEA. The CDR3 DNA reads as TGCAGCGTTGAACTAGCGGGAAGCGAGCAGTACTTC. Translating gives CSVELAGSEQYF.

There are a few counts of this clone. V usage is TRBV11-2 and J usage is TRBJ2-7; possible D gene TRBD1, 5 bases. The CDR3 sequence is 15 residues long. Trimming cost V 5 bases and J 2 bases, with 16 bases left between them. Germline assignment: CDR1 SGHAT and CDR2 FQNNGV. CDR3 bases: TGTGCCAGCAGCCCCCAGGGTTCAGGCCCCTACGAGCAGTACTTC. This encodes CASSPQGSGPYEQYF.

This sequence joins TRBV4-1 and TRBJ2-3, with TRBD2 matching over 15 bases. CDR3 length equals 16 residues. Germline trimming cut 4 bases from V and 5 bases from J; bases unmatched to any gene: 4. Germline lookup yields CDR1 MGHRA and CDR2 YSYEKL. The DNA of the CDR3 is TGCGCCAGCAGCCGCGAGGGACTAGCGGGGGGAGATACGCAGTATTTT. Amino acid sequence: CASSREGLAGGDTQYF.

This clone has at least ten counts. CDR3 coding DNA: TGTGCCAGCAGCGTAGAGGCTAGCGGGGTAGAGCAGTTCTTC. Translation gives CASSVEASGVEQFF. The V call is TRBV9, the J call TRBJ2-1; 9 bases match TRBD2. With V trimmed by 0 bases and J by 10 bases, 5 bases remained unmatched. This CDR3 contains 14 residues. In germline, CDR1 is SGDLS, CDR2 YYNGEE.

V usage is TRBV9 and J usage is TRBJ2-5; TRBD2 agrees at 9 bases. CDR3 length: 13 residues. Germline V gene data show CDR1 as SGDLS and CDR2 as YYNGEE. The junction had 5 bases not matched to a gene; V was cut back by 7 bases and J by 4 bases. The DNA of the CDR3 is TGTGCCAGCTCCCTACTAGCGGGAGAGACCCAGTACTTC. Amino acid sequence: CASSLLAGETQYF.

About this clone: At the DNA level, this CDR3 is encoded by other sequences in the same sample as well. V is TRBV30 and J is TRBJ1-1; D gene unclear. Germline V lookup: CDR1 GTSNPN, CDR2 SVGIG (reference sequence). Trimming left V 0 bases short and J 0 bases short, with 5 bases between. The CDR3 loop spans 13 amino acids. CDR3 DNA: TGTGCCTGGAGTGTTAGGGTGAACACTGAAGCTTTCTTT. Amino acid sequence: CAWSVRVNTEAFF.

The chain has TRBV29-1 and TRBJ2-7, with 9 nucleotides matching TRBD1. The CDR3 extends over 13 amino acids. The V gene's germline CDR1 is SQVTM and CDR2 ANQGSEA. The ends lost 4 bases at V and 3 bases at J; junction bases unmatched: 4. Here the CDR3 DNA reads TGCAGCGTTGGACCGGGACAGGGCTACGAGCAGTACTTC. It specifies CSVGPGQGYEQYF.

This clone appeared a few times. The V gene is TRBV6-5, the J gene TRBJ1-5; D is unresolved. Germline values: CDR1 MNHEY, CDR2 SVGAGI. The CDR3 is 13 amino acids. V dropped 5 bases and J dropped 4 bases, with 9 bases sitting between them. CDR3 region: CASSRRENQPQHF. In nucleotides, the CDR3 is TGTGCCAGCAGTAGACGGGAGAATCAGCCCCAGCATTTT.